Presented here are 5 T cell receptor beta chains from one specimen sequenced in a study of shared clonotypes between healthy human individuals. Generated by immunoSEQ multiplex PCR, the TCRdb table keeps only in-frame clones and is missing some. The sample records some 1.4 million clones, 95% to 97% being singletons. Material: naive CD4+ T cells sorted from blood. Subset: CD45RA+ positively selected. Receptors were obtained from a man in his thirties or forties in good health.

There are a few counts of this clone. V gene TRBV7-6 combines with J gene TRBJ2-1; D gene unclear. The CDR3 is made up of 12 amino acids. V was shortened by 4 bases and J by 7 bases, with 8 bases between the two germline ends. Germline V CDR1 and CDR2: SGHVS, FNYEAQ. CDR3 residues: CASSSKSNEQFF. In DNA form, the CDR3 reads TGTGCCAGCAGCTCCAAGTCTAATGAGCAGTTCTTC.

This clone was picked up one time. The chain joins TRBV27 to TRBJ2-5; 7 bases match TRBD1. Germline V gene lookup returns CDR1 MNHEY and CDR2 SMNVEV (reference sequence). Trimming cost V 5 bases and J 5 bases; bases outside gene matches: 5. The CDR3 sequence is 13 residues long. The CDR3 sequence is CASSTARGETQYF. In DNA form, the CDR3 reads TGTGCCAGCAGTACGGCCAGGGGGGAGACCCAGTACTTC.

Notes on this clone: Other DNA sequences from this sample encode an identical CDR3 as well. The rearrangement uses TRBV18 and TRBJ2-7; D is tentatively TRBD1 or TRBD2 (5 bases each). CDR1 is KGHSH and CDR2 is LQKENI in the germline V gene. The length of the CDR3 is 13 residues. V lost 2 bases and J lost 2, with 7 bases in between. For the CDR3, the DNA is TGTGCCAGCTCACCAGGGACCACCTACGAGCAGTACTTC. Translation gives CASSPGTTYEQYF.

CDR3 sequence: CASSLWSGGRGTGSSEQYF. Written as DNA, the CDR3 is TGCGCCAGCAGCTTGTGGTCTGGAGGACGAGGGACAGGGTCGAGCGAGCAGTACTTC. The chain is built from TRBV5-1 and TRBJ2-7; 9 positions agree with TRBD1. Unmatched junction bases numbered 20, after V lost 1 base and J lost 6 bases. In germline, CDR1 is SGHRS, CDR2 YFSETQ. The CDR3 has 19 amino acids.

V and J are TRBV27 and TRBJ2-7; 7 positions agree with TRBD1. Germline V gene sequence: CDR1 MNHEY, CDR2 SMNVEV (reference sequence). The V segment lost 6 bases and the J segment 3 bases; nucleotides outside the gene matches: 8. The CDR3 is 14 amino acids. This CDR3 is CASSRQGVDYEQYF. Here the CDR3 DNA reads TGTGCCAGCAGCCGGCAGGGGGTTGACTACGAGCAGTACTTC.